These 11 T cell receptor beta chains share one sample of origin, sequenced in a study of blood T cell repertoires in COVID-19. Some clones are missing from TCRdb's copy, which holds only in-frame ones; the method was immunoSEQ multiplex PCR. The table includes roughly 68,000 clones, roughly 89% detected once. The sample consisted of peripheral blood. These receptors were collected from a woman aged 50 to 60 with active COVID-19.

The chain's CDR3 is CASSINSGRAFQPQHF. Written as DNA, the CDR3 is TGTGCCAGTAGTATAAACTCGGGCAGGGCATTTCAGCCCCAGCATTTT. The V call is TRBV19, the J call TRBJ1-5; TRBD1 is a possible D gene (5 bases). The V gene lost 2 bases and the J gene lost 6 bases, with 17 bases spanning the gap. There are 16 residues in the CDR3. Germline CDR1 LNHDA, CDR2 SQIVND (reference sequence).

This clone is categorized as medium-sized (0.01 to 0.1%). This rearrangement joins TRBV7-8 to TRBJ1-6; weak D call: TRBD1 (6 bases). Germline assignment: CDR1 SGHVS and CDR2 FQNEAQ. CDR3 size: 18 residues. V was clipped by 0 bases and J by 10 bases, with 22 bases between them. CDR3: CASSLAAGVDVGQSPLHF. The CDR3 DNA reads as TGTGCCAGCAGCTTAGCGGCAGGGGTAGATGTGGGGCAATCACCCCTCCACTTT.

The chain joins TRBV27 to TRBJ2-1; unclear D gene. Germline CDR1 and CDR2: MNHEY and SMNVEV (reference sequence). CDR3 length: 15 amino acids. Trimming removed 3 bases at V and 0 bases at J, with 9 bases between. CDR3 nucleotide sequence: TGTGCCAGCAGTTTTCGGAGTCCCTCCTACAATGAGCAGTTCTTC. Its protein product is CASSFRSPSYNEQFF.

The chain carries TRBV7-9 and TRBJ2-2, with a tentative D call TRBD1 (7 bases). Germline loops: CDR1 SEHNR, CDR2 FQNEAQ (reference sequence). Trimming took off 6 bases at V and 3 bases at J, with 11 bases between the two ends. The CDR3 totals 14 residues. This CDR3 is CASRTGRHTGELFF. The CDR3 bases are TGTGCCAGCAGGACAGGGAGGCACACCGGGGAGCTGTTTTTT.

The chain is built from TRBV20-1 and TRBJ1-5; possible D gene TRBD1, 6 bases. The V end lost 3 bases, the J end lost 3 bases, and 12 bases lay between the germline ends. The germline V gene encodes CDR1 DFQATT and CDR2 SNEGSKA (reference sequence). There are 14 residues in the CDR3. The CDR3 region is CSASNGGDNQPQHF. The DNA for the CDR3 is TGCAGTGCTAGTAATGGGGGCGACAATCAGCCCCAGCATTTT.

This clone was recorded once. The chain has TRBV7-2 and TRBJ2-7, with D hard to call. V was shortened by 1 base and J by 6 bases, with 13 bases between the two germline ends. The CDR3 loop spans 14 amino acids. Germline-derived CDR1 and CDR2 are SGHTA and FQGNSA. CDR3 loop: CASSLGPTPLEQYF. The CDR3, as DNA: TGTGCCAGCAGCTTAGGGCCCACGCCCCTCGAGCAGTACTTC.

This clone has just one count. This chain uses TRBV9 with TRBJ1-5, with D hard to call. This CDR3 is 15 amino acids long. In germline, CDR1 is SGDLS, CDR2 YYNGEE. Trimming shortened V by 4 bases and J by 0 bases, and 11 bases separated the two germline ends. CDR3 nucleotide sequence: TGTGCCAGCAGCCGGGGAGAATATAGCAATCAGCCCCAGCATTTT. Amino acids: CASSRGEYSNQPQHF.

This clone was found once. The genes are TRBV30 and TRBJ2-3; the match to TRBD2 covers 9 bases. V dropped 0 bases and J dropped 5; count of bases not matched to a gene: 3. CDR1 and CDR2 from the germline V gene are GTSNPN and SVGIG (reference sequence). The CDR3 is 14 amino acids. CDR3 protein: CAWSVAGGGDTQYF. The CDR3 nucleotides read TGTGCCTGGAGTGTAGCGGGAGGAGGAGATACGCAGTATTTT.

The J gene is TRBJ2-3, the V gene TRBV24-1, with 8 bases fitting TRBD1. Per the germline V gene, CDR1 is KGHDR and CDR2 is SFDVKD. The CDR3 has 16 residues. Germline trimming cut 3 bases from V and 0 bases from J; bases unmatched to any gene: 4. CDR3 in amino acids: CATSDLTGASTDTQYF. The CDR3, as DNA: TGTGCCACCAGTGATCTGACAGGGGCTAGCACAGATACGCAGTATTTT.

J is TRBJ2-1 and V is TRBV4-1, with a possible D match to TRBD2 (5 bases). Trimming stripped 4 bases from V and 0 bases from J, with 13 bases between. Germline loops: CDR1 MGHRA, CDR2 YSYEKL. The CDR3 runs 16 residues. CDR3 bases: TGCGCCAGCAGCCTTGGCGGGTCTAGCTCCTACAATGAGCAGTTCTTC. It specifies CASSLGGSSSYNEQFF.

By share, this clone ranks as medium-sized (0.01 to 0.1%). This chain uses TRBV5-4 with TRBJ2-7, with TRBD2 matching over 11 bases. Germline V gene lookup returns CDR1 SGHNT and CDR2 YYREEE (reference sequence). The V gene end was trimmed by 4 bases and the J gene end by 2 bases; junction bases not matched to a gene: 8. The length of the CDR3 is 16 residues. The CDR3 DNA follows: TGTGCCAGCAGCAATCGACTAGCGGGGACCGCCTACGAGCAGTACTTC. Translated, it gives CASSNRLAGTAYEQYF.